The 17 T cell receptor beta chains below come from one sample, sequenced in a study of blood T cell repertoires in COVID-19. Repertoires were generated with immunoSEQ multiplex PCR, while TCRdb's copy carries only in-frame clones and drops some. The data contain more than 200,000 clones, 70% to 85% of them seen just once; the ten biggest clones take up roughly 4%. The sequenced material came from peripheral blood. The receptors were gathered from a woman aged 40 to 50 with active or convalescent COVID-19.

The CDR3 DNA reads as TGTGCCAGCAGCTTACTCCGCAAGAGTGAGCAGTTCTTC. Its translation is CASSLLRKSEQFF. The rearrangement joins TRBV7-3 to TRBJ2-1; D is unclear. The CDR3 has 13 amino acids. Germline values: CDR1 SGHTA, CDR2 FQGTGA. Trimming shortened V by 2 bases and J by 9 bases, and 11 bases separated the two germline ends. Full variable domain (outside the CDR3, taken from reference TRBV7-3 and TRBJ2-1): GAGVSQTPSNKVTEKGKYVELRCDPISGHTALYWYRQSLGQGPEFLIYFQGTGAADDSGLPNDRFFAVRPEGSVSTLKIQRTERGDSAVYLCASSLLRKSEQFFGPGTRLTVL.

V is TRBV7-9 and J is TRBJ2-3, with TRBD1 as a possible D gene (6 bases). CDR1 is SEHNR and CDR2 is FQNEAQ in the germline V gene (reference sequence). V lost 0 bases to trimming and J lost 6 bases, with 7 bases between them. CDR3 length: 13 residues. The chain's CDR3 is CASSLAGADTQYF. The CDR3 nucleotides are TGTGCCAGCAGCTTAGCGGGGGCGGATACGCAGTATTTT.

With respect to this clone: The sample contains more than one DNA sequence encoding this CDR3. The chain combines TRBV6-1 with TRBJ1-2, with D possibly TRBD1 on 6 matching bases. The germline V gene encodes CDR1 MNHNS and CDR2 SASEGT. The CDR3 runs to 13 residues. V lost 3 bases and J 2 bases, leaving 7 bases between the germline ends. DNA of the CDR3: TGTGCCAGCAGTGAGGGGGCGAACTATGGCTACACCTTC. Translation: CASSEGANYGYTF.

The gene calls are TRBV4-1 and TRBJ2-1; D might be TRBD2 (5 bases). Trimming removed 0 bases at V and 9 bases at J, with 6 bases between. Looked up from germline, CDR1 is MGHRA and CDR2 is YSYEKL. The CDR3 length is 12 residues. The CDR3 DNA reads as TGCGCCAGCAGCCAAGAGGGAGCTGAGCAGTTCTTC. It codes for CASSQEGAEQFF.

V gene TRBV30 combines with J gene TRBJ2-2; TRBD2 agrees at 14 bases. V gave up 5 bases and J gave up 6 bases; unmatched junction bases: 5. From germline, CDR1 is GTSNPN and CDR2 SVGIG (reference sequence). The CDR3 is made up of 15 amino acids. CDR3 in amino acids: CAWSRLAGGSGELFF. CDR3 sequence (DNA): TGTGCCTGGTCGAGACTAGCGGGGGGGTCCGGGGAGCTGTTTTTT.

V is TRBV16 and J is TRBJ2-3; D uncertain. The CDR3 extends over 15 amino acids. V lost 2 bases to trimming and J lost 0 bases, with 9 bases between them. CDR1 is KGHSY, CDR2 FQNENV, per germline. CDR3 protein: CASSQNVGSTDTQYF. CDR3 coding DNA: TGTGCCAGCAGCCAAAACGTGGGCAGCACAGATACGCAGTATTTT.

CDR3 loop: CATLPVKGAVRYNEQFF. CDR3 DNA sequence: TGTGCCACCCTCCCCGTCAAGGGGGCAGTTCGCTACAATGAGCAGTTCTTC. The chain employs TRBV15 and TRBJ2-1; TRBD1 aligns across 7 bases. This CDR3 is built from 17 residues. J gave up 3 bases and V 8 bases, and 16 bases lay outside the gene matches. Germline-derived CDR1 and CDR2 are LNHNV and YYDKDF (reference sequence).

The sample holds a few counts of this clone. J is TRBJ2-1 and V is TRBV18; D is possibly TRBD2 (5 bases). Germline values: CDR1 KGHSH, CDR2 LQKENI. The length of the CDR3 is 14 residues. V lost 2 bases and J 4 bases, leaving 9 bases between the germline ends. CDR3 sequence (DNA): TGTGCCAGCTCACCAGCAGGACTTTACAATGAGCAGTTCTTC. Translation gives CASSPAGLYNEQFF.

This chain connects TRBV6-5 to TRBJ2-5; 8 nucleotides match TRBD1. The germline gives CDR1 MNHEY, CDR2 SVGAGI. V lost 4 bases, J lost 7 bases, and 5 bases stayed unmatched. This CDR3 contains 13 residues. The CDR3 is CASSFRGRGTQYF. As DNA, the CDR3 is TGTGCCAGCAGTTTCAGGGGGCGAGGGACCCAGTACTTC.

Written as DNA, the CDR3 is TGTGCCAGCAGTTTGAGTCCGGTCTATGGCTACACCTTC. Translated: CASSLSPVYGYTF. This chain joins TRBV12-3 or TRBV12-4 and TRBJ1-2; D gene uncertain. V was shortened by 3 bases and J by 4 bases, with 9 bases between the two germline ends. The CDR3 length is 13 residues.

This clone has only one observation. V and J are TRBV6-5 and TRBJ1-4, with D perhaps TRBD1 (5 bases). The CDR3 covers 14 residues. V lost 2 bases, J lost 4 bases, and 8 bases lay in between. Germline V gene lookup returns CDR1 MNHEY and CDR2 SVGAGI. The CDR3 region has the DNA TGTGCCAGCAGTTACAGGGGCCGTAATGAAAAACTGTTTTTT. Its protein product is CASSYRGRNEKLFF.

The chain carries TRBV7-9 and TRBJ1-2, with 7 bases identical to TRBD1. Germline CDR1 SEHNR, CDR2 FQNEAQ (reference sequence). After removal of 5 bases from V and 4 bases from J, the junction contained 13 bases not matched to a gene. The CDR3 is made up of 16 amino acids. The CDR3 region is CASSRLEGAPTYGYTF. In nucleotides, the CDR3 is TGTGCCAGCAGCCGACTGGAGGGGGCACCCACCTATGGCTACACCTTC.

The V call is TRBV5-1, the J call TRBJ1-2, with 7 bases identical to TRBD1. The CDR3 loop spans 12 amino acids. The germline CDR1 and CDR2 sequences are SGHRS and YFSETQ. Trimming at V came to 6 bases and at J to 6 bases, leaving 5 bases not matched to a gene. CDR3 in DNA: TGCGCCAGCACCGGGACAGCGAATGGCTACACCTTC. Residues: CASTGTANGYTF.

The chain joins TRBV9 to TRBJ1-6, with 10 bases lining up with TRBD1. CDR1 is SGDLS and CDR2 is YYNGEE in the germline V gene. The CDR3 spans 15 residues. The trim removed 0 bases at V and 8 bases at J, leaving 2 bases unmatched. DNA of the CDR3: TGTGCCAGCAGCGTAGGGGGGACAGGGGATTCACCCCTCCACTTT. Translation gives CASSVGGTGDSPLHF.

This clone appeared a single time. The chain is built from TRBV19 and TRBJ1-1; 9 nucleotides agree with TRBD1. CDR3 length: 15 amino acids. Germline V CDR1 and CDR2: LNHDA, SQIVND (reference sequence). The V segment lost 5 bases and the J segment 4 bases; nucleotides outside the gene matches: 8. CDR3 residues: CASSLRTGVSTEAFF. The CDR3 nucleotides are TGTGCCAGTAGTCTTAGGACAGGGGTGAGCACTGAAGCTTTCTTT.

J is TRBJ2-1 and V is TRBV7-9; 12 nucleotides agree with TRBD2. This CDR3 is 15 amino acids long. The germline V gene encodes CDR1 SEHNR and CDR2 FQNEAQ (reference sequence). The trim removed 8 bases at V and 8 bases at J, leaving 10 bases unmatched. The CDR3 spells CASHDLAGGKYEQFF. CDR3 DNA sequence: TGTGCCAGCCACGACCTAGCGGGGGGGAAGTATGAGCAGTTCTTC.

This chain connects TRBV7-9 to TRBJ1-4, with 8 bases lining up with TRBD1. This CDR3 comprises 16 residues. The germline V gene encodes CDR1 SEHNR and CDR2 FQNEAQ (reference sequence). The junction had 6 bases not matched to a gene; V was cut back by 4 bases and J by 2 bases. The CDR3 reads CASSWDRPRTNEKLFF. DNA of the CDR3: TGTGCCAGCAGCTGGGACAGGCCGCGTACTAATGAAAAACTGTTTTTT.